This T cell receptor (beta chain) was recorded in a study of blood T cells in healthy people across ages. As for the study in general: Roughly one uniquely barcoded beta molecule per two T cells was captured. General observations from the study: Total diversity from one million sequenced T cells was likely underestimated.

With a J-beta primer mix and a sample-barcoded 5' primer, a second PCR ran roughly 6 to 11 cycles. TCRdb ran MiXCR on the 5' RACE reads and lists one entry per CDR3 protein. The sample records about 1,600,000 distinct CDR3 sequences, 40% to 50% being singletons. Germline loops: CDR1 SGHRS, CDR2 YFSETQ. Trimming shortened V by 6 bases and J by 0 bases, and 27 bases separated the two germline ends. This CDR3 contains 19 residues. Of note for this clonotype: Antigen specificity is unknown.

Total RNA amounts of at least 6 micrograms were extracted per sample. The chain links TRBV5-1 to TRBJ1-1, with a possible D match to TRBD1 (6 bases). The sequence came from a woman younger than 30 in good health. Sequences were obtained from blood. DNA for the CDR3: TGCGCCAGCAACGTAAATAAGGGGACAACATCATCGCTGAACACTGAAGCTTTCTTT. It yields the protein CASNVNKGTTSSLNTEAFF.